One and the same sample provided the 22 T cell receptor beta chains below, sequenced in a study of patients and donors after allogeneic stem cell transplantation. TCRdb ran MiXCR on the RT-PCR reads and lists one entry per CDR3 protein. The top ten hold around 10% of the sample, which has roughly 200,000 distinct CDR3 sequences, roughly 38% seen once. The sample comprised blood, either unsorted or a sorted T cell fraction (not recorded which). All receptors come from a human donor who was either an allogeneic HSCT recipient or a stem cell or donor lymphocyte infusion donor (not recorded which). It is not recorded whose cells these are; they may come from a transplant donor.

This clonotype was picked up a small number of times. The chain recombines TRBV7-2 with TRBJ2-3; D not certain. V was cut by 2 bases and J by 2 bases, with 14 bases left in between. The CDR3 is 16 residues long. CDR1 and CDR2 (germline): SGHTA, FQGNSA. The CDR3 coding sequence is TGTGCCAGCAGCTTAAGAACTTTCGGGTTCACAGATACGCAGTATTTT. Amino acids: CASSLRTFGFTDTQYF.

V is TRBV9 and J is TRBJ1-6, with D possibly matching TRBD1 (5 bases). The CDR3 runs to 15 residues. V lost 3 bases and J lost 10, with 17 bases in between. Germline lookup yields CDR1 SGDLS and CDR2 YYNGEE. CDR3 nucleotides: TGTGCCAGCAGCGCCGGACGGACAACCGAGTCACCCCTCCACTTT. Protein: CASSAGRTTESPLHF.

This chain links TRBV20-1 with TRBJ2-1; the D call may be TRBD1 or TRBD2 (5 bases each). Trimming cost V 6 bases and J 0 bases, with 12 bases left between them. Germline loops: CDR1 DFQATT, CDR2 SNEGSKA (reference sequence). The CDR3 extends over 14 amino acids. CDR3 nucleotides: TGCAGTGCCTGGGACGGCAGCTCCTACAATGAGCAGTTCTTC. The encoded protein is CSAWDGSSYNEQFF.

The V call is TRBV28, the J call TRBJ1-2; D may be TRBD1 (6 bases). Germline CDR1 is MDHEN and CDR2 is SYDVKM. V was shortened by 7 bases and J by 14 bases, with 26 bases between the two germline ends. The CDR3 is 14 residues long. Here the CDR3 reads CASTTGGRGILLTF. The CDR3 nucleotides are TGTGCCAGCACCACGGGTGGCAGGGGTATACTCTTAACCTTC.

This chain joins TRBV29-1 and TRBJ2-1; 7 bases are shared with TRBD2. This CDR3 has 16 residues. After removal of 0 bases from V and 4 bases from J, the junction contained 9 bases not matched to a gene. The germline V gene has CDR1 SQVTM and CDR2 ANQGSEA. Written as DNA, the CDR3 is TGCAGCGTTGAAGATCATGACGGGGGGTATTACAATGAGCAGTTCTTC. Protein product: CSVEDHDGGYYNEQFF.

This chain links TRBV4-1 with TRBJ2-7, with D uncertain. CDR1 and CDR2 (germline): MGHRA, YSYEKL. The CDR3 has 16 residues. V was pared by 0 bases and J by 7 bases, with 19 bases between. The CDR3 DNA sequence: TGCGCCAGCAGCCAAGATTGGGGAAGTAATAAGAATGAGCAGTACTTC. This sequence encodes CASSQDWGSNKNEQYF.

The chain carries TRBV4-1 and TRBJ2-1, with unresolved D. The germline V gene has CDR1 MGHRA and CDR2 YSYEKL. Trimming removed 9 bases from V and 3 bases from J, with 9 bases in between. The CDR3 extends over 12 amino acids. CDR3 DNA sequence: TGCGCCAGTGGGCGGATCTACAATGAGCAGTTCTTC. Its protein product is CASGRIYNEQFF.

Only a few counts were recorded for this clonotype. The rearrangement links TRBV15 to TRBJ1-6, with D unclear. The V gene lost 1 base and the J gene lost 0 bases, with 7 bases spanning the gap. Germline-derived CDR1 and CDR2 are LNHNV and YYDKDF (reference sequence). The CDR3 extends over 16 amino acids. The CDR3 nucleotides read TGTGCCACCAGCAGAGCTCTGAGCTCCTATAATTCACCCCTCCACTTT. It is translated as CATSRALSSYNSPLHF.

Notes on this clonotype: This clone may be a read error of a much larger clone one base away. The CDR3 region has the DNA TGTGCCAGCAGTTTATTTGCGAACACTGAAGCTTTCTTT. Its translation is CASSLFANTEAFF. V usage is TRBV28 and J usage is TRBJ1-1; D gene ambiguous. The germline CDR1 and CDR2 sequences are MDHEN and SYDVKM. This CDR3 contains 13 residues. V gave up 1 base and J gave up 1 base, with 4 bases separating them.

In its sample, this clonotype was seen a few times. The chain recombines TRBV12-3 or TRBV12-4 with TRBJ1-5; 8 positions match TRBD1. J gave up 1 base and V 6 bases, and 8 bases lay outside the gene matches. The CDR3 is made up of 16 amino acids. The CDR3 protein is CASSPPGTGSNQPQHF. The CDR3 DNA reads as TGTGCCAGCAGCCCTCCCGGGACAGGAAGCAATCAGCCCCAGCATTTT.

This chain connects TRBV29-1 to TRBJ2-2; perhaps TRBD2 as D (5 bases). The germline V and J ends were trimmed by 5 bases and 4 bases, with 14 bases remaining between them. The CDR3 length is 14 residues. Germline V CDR1 and CDR2: SQVTM, ANQGSEA. The CDR3 spells CSVFSRETTGELFF. CDR3 DNA sequence: TGCAGCGTTTTTTCTAGGGAGACCACCGGGGAGCTGTTTTTT.

V is TRBV28 and J is TRBJ2-7; a possible D gene is TRBD2 (5 bases). The CDR3 totals 15 residues. V was clipped by 5 bases and J by 0 bases, with 14 bases between them. CDR1 is MDHEN, CDR2 SYDVKM, per germline. CDR3 in amino acids: CASSPRTLSSYEQYF. In nucleotides, the CDR3 is TGTGCCAGCAGTCCGAGGACTTTGAGCTCCTACGAGCAGTACTTC.

This clonotype was detected only a few times. This rearrangement joins TRBV3-1 to TRBJ2-5; the match to TRBD2 covers 9 bases. The V and J ends lost 0 bases and 7 bases, in that order; junction bases with no gene match: 6. The CDR3 length is 15 residues. The V gene's germline CDR1 is LGHDT and CDR2 YNNKEL (reference sequence). The CDR3 coding sequence is TGTGCCAGCAGCCAAGAACTAGCGGGTTACGTGACCCAGTACTTC. Its protein product is CASSQELAGYVTQYF.

This clonotype showed up just a few times. The chain is built from TRBV10-3 and TRBJ1-3; possible D gene TRBD1, 6 bases. From germline, CDR1 is ENHRY and CDR2 SYGVKD. Between the trimmed V and J ends, which lost 3 bases and 4 bases, there was a span of 16 bases. The length of the CDR3 is 16 residues. Here the CDR3 reads CAISDWAGEDGNTIYF. The CDR3 coding sequence is TGTGCCATCAGTGATTGGGCAGGGGAAGACGGAAACACCATATATTTT.

CDR3 coding DNA: TGCAGCGGGACAGGGGGGGCTGGAAACACCATATATTTT. Amino acids: CSGTGGAGNTIYF. The chain uses TRBV29-1 and TRBJ1-3; 10 bases fit TRBD1. With V trimmed by 7 bases and J by 2 bases, 2 bases remained unmatched. Germline CDR1 SQVTM, CDR2 ANQGSEA. The CDR3 consists of 13 residues.

V usage is TRBV27 and J usage is TRBJ1-1; no definite D call. CDR1 and CDR2 from the germline V gene are MNHEY and SMNVEV (reference sequence). CDR3 length: 13 amino acids. The ends were cut back, 2 bases at V and 6 bases at J, with 10 bases in the middle. DNA of the CDR3: TGTGCCAGCAGTTTAACGGGTGCGTCTGAAGCTTTCTTT. As protein: CASSLTGASEAFF.

The V call is TRBV28, the J call TRBJ1-2, with D unclear. Germline V gene data show CDR1 as MDHEN and CDR2 as SYDVKM. V dropped 1 base and J dropped 4 bases, with 19 bases sitting between them. This CDR3 comprises 17 residues. The CDR3 region is CASSLFRGVGKLYGYTF. The CDR3 DNA sequence: TGTGCCAGCAGTTTATTTCGCGGAGTAGGGAAGCTCTATGGCTACACCTTC.

V and J are TRBV7-2 and TRBJ1-2; D might be TRBD1 (5 bases). This CDR3 spans 16 amino acids. Looked up from germline, CDR1 is SGHTA and CDR2 is FQGNSA. V lost 6 bases, J lost 1 base, and 18 bases lay in between. The CDR3 region has the DNA TGTGCCAGCAGTCAACCCCCGCGGGGCTTTAACTATGGCTACACCTTC. It is translated as CASSQPPRGFNYGYTF.

This clonotype was found a few times. This CDR3 is CASSFRGRVETQYF. The CDR3 DNA sequence: TGTGCCAGCAGCTTTCGGGGGAGGGTAGAGACCCAGTACTTC. The V and J genes are TRBV12-3 or TRBV12-4 and TRBJ2-5, with TRBD2 identical over 7 bases. The CDR3 sequence is 14 residues long. V shed 6 bases and J 4 bases; nucleotides not matched to a gene: 8.

The table lists this clonotype with many counts. This chain links TRBV19 with TRBJ2-1; 13 nucleotides align to TRBD2. Germline loops: CDR1 LNHDA, CDR2 SQIVND (reference sequence). The CDR3 is 18 amino acids. Germline trimming cut 1 base from V and 1 base from J; bases unmatched to any gene: 4. The CDR3, as DNA: TGTGCCAGTAGTATAGGCGGGACTAGCGGGGCTTCCTACAATGAGCAGTTCTTC. Translated, it gives CASSIGGTSGASYNEQFF.

A few counts support this clonotype. The chain uses TRBV12-3 or TRBV12-4 and TRBJ1-3; D remains ambiguous. There are 13 residues in the CDR3. Trimming removed 6 bases at V and 2 bases at J, with 8 bases between. CDR3 sequence: CASSLLPGNTIYF. The CDR3 DNA sequence: TGTGCCAGCAGCCTACTTCCTGGAAACACCATATATTTT.

This clonotype has just a few counts. The rearrangement links TRBV27 to TRBJ1-6; a weak D match, TRBD1 (6 bases). The germline V gene encodes CDR1 MNHEY and CDR2 SMNVEV (reference sequence). There are 14 residues in the CDR3. Between the trimmed V and J ends, which lost 6 bases and 4 bases, there was a span of 10 bases. DNA of the CDR3: TGTGCCAGCAGCCGGACAGATTATAATTCACCCCTCCACTTT. Its protein is CASSRTDYNSPLHF.